This TCR beta chain was obtained from a study of cytomegalovirus exposure and HLA in healthy donors. Findings of the study overall: In all likelihood, a cluster of highly shared sequence variants was a sequencing artifact. HLA-A and HLA-B allele assignments for most subjects were reportedly predicted accurately using TCR beta sequences. Rarity marked most TCR sequences, yet some public TCRs occurred in many donors.

On this clone: Antigen: not known.

PCR amplification relied on 60 Vbeta primers (plus 13 Jbeta primers). Sequenced by immunoSEQ multiplex PCR; TCRdb stores in-frame clones only, minus some. The sample carries 150,000 to 200,000 clones, about 80% recorded once. Sequencing was done on a sample of PBMCs. This TCR came from a woman aged 25 to 45 in good health and CMV-seropositive.

The CDR3 bases are TGTGCCAGCAGCTTGGGCGCCAATCAGCCCCAGCATTTT. This translates into CASSLGANQPQHF. The chain employs TRBV7-9 and TRBJ1-5, with D uncertain. From germline, CDR1 is SEHNR and CDR2 FQNEAQ (reference sequence). V lost 3 bases to trimming and J lost 3 bases, with 6 bases between them. The CDR3 contains 13 residues.